This TCR beta chain was recorded in a study of shared clonotypes between healthy human individuals. Study-level findings and limits: What limited the represented genetic and exposure-history diversity was the small number of donors. Across a handful of donors, naive CD4 shared around 5.1%, naive CD8 around 3.5%, memory CD4 more than 2%, memory CD8 0.4% to 0.5%.

Produced via immunoSEQ multiplex PCR; TCRdb's table is partial and in-frame only. The sample contains 780,000 or so clones, approximately 72% of which appear only once. There are a few counts of this clone. As yet, its antigen is unknown. The CDR3 length is 12 residues. Trimming removed 8 bases at V and 4 bases at J, with 11 bases between. The germline V gene has CDR1 MDHEN and CDR2 SYDVKM. The TCR originated in a woman in her twenties or thirties in good health. The V gene is TRBV28, the J gene TRBJ1-2, with a possible D match to TRBD1 (6 bases). Specimen: memory CD4+ T cells sorted from blood. The subset was: CD45RA-negative fraction. CDR3 amino acids: CASEQGRYGYTF. The DNA for the CDR3 is TGTGCCAGCGAACAGGGACGCTATGGCTACACCTTC.